This TCR beta chain emerged from a study of molecular identifiers for immune sequencing clone quantification. Broader study findings: Jurkat TCR RNA spiked in from one cell could reportedly be detected among about 1.1 million naive cells. Beyond 20 RNA copies, clones held over 99% of effector molecules, compared with under 1% in naive cells.

Via MiXCR, TCRdb re-called the PCR reads, giving one row per CDR3 protein. Of about half a million distinct CDR3 sequences listed, 25% were seen once; the top ten hold roughly 0.77%. Comments on this clonotype: The antigen is not known.

Material: naive CD8+ T cells from blood, with Jurkat cell RNA spiked in. The subset is: FACS-sorted CD8+CD4-CCR7+CD45RA+ naive T cells. This receptor was obtained from a human donor in good health. Some libraries in this study had Jurkat cell RNA spiked in.

The DNA for the CDR3 is TGTGCCAGCAGCTTAGGGGGTAGCTCAGAGACCCAGTACTTC. Its protein is CASSLGGSSETQYF. The chain has TRBV11-2 and TRBJ2-5; no reliable D call. V shed 1 base and J shed 4 bases, with 10 bases lying between them. The germline CDR1 and CDR2 sequences are SGHAT and FQNNGV. CDR3 length: 14 residues. Variable domain in full (rest from reference TRBV11-2 and TRBJ2-5): EAGVAQSPRYKIIEKRQSVAFWCNPISGHATLYWYQQILGQGPKLLIQFQNNGVVDDSQLPKDRFSAERLKGVDSTLKIQPAKLEDSAVYLCASSLGGSSETQYFGPGTRLLVL.